This TCR beta chain was obtained from a study of shared clonotypes between healthy human individuals. About the research overall: Samples came from two female and a few male donors aged 18 to 49. Study observations and caveats: With few donors, the genetic and exposure-history diversity represented was limited.

The protocol was immunoSEQ multiplex PCR, while the TCRdb copy is restricted to in-frame clones and leaves out a portion. This sample has about 2 million clones; around 95% occur once, and the top ten carry roughly 0.13%. Trimming stripped 6 bases from V and 4 bases from J, with 15 bases between. Germline lookup yields CDR1 MNHNS and CDR2 SASEGT. The CDR3 has 14 amino acids. A split of CD4+ cells into CD45RA+ naive and CD45RA-negative memory subsets was performed. Remarks on this clone: Its antigen is currently unknown.

The genes are TRBV6-1 and TRBJ1-1; unclear D gene. The receptor was derived from a man aged 18 to 29 in good health. Sequenced input: naive CD4+ T cells sorted from blood. Subset in this sample: CD45RA+ positively selected. The CDR3 DNA sequence: TGTGCCAGCAGCCCGCTTAAGGGTTCCACTGAAGCTTTCTTT. It encodes CASSPLKGSTEAFF.